What follows are 27 T cell receptor beta chains derived from one specimen sequenced in a study of blood T cell repertoires in COVID-19. Measured with immunoSEQ multiplex PCR; TCRdb has only the in-frame clones, and not every one. The sample has hundreds of thousands of clones; roughly nine tenths are singletons. Input material: PBMCs or T cells enriched from blood (not recorded which). The receptors stem from a woman in her thirties who had recovered from COVID-19.

This chain links TRBV2 with TRBJ2-2, with 9 positions matching TRBD1. The length of the CDR3 is 15 residues. The trim removed 6 bases at V and 4 bases at J, leaving 6 bases unmatched. Germline V gene data show CDR1 as SNHLY and CDR2 as FYNNEI. In nucleotides, the CDR3 is TGTGCCAGCAGCCGGGACAGGGTCGTCACCGGGGAGCTGTTTTTT. Translating gives CASSRDRVVTGELFF.

The V and J genes are TRBV9 and TRBJ2-1; maybe TRBD2 (5 bases). The V end lost 0 bases, the J end lost 8 bases, and 15 bases lay between the germline ends. There are 15 residues in the CDR3. CDR1 and CDR2 from the germline V gene are SGDLS and YYNGEE. The CDR3 reads CASSVAPPGFYEQFF. In nucleotides, the CDR3 is TGTGCCAGCAGCGTAGCCCCCCCGGGGTTTTATGAGCAGTTCTTC.

The CDR3 sequence is CASREGQPLNTEAFF. The CDR3 bases are TGTGCCAGCAGGGAAGGACAACCTCTGAACACTGAAGCTTTCTTT. The chain joins TRBV28 to TRBJ1-1, with D possibly being TRBD1 (5 bases). This CDR3 region has 15 residues. V was pared by 6 bases and J by 0 bases, with 14 bases between. Germline loops: CDR1 MDHEN, CDR2 SYDVKM.

This clone was seen only once. This chain links TRBV19 with TRBJ1-5, with D tentatively TRBD1 (6 bases). Germline loops: CDR1 LNHDA, CDR2 SQIVND (reference sequence). The germline V and J ends were trimmed by 5 bases and 0 bases, with 17 bases remaining between them. CDR3 size: 17 residues. For the CDR3, the DNA is TGTGCCAGTAGTCGATGGGGGGGGCCTTATAGCAATCAGCCCCAGCATTTT. It yields the protein CASSRWGGPYSNQPQHF.

The chain couples TRBV2 to TRBJ1-3; 9 positions match TRBD1. Losses at the gene ends were 6 bases for V and 0 bases for J; bases not matched to a gene: 6. Germline CDR1 SNHLY, CDR2 FYNNEI. CDR3 length: 16 residues. This chain's CDR3 is CASRITGGASGNTIYF. The DNA of the CDR3 is TGTGCCAGCAGGATTACAGGGGGCGCCTCTGGAAACACCATATATTTT. Supplemented by reference TRBV2 and TRBJ1-3, the full variable domain reads EPEVTQTPSHQVTQMGQEVILRCVPISNHLYFYWYRQILGQKVEFLVSFYNNEISEKSEIFDDQFSVERPDGSNFTLKIRSTKLEDSAMYFCASRITGGASGNTIYFGEGSWLTVV.

This chain joins TRBV29-1 and TRBJ2-3; 7 nucleotides line up with TRBD2. Germline V gives CDR1 SQVTM, CDR2 ANQGSEA. Germline trimming cut 6 bases from V and 1 base from J; bases unmatched to any gene: 13. The CDR3 has 16 amino acids. The CDR3 is CSVGAGLTSGTDTQYF. The DNA of the CDR3 is TGCAGCGTGGGAGCGGGACTAACAAGCGGCACAGATACGCAGTATTTT.

The chain joins TRBV29-1 to TRBJ1-1; TRBD1 matches at 7 bases. The CDR3 runs to 13 residues. After removal of 7 bases from V and 0 bases from J, the junction contained 5 bases not matched to a gene. Germline V gene data show CDR1 as SQVTM and CDR2 as ANQGSEA. CDR3: CSETGALNTEAFF. The CDR3 DNA sequence: TGCAGCGAAACAGGGGCCCTGAACACTGAAGCTTTCTTT.

This clone was recorded once. The chain couples TRBV7-9 to TRBJ1-1, with D maybe TRBD1 (5 bases). Germline V lookup: CDR1 SEHNR, CDR2 FQNEAQ (reference sequence). Trimming took 1 base from V and 6 from J, leaving 12 bases between them. The CDR3 is 14 residues long. The CDR3 DNA sequence: TGTGCCAGCAGCTTAGGGGAAGGGGCATCTGAAGCTTTCTTT. Its protein is CASSLGEGASEAFF.

The V call is TRBV6-6, the J call TRBJ2-3; TRBD2 agrees at 10 bases. Trimming cost V 5 bases and J 4 bases; bases outside gene matches: 12. CDR3 size: 17 residues. CDR1 and CDR2 (germline): MNHNY, SVGAGI (reference sequence). The CDR3 spells CASSPSGRAFGPDTQYF. CDR3 bases: TGTGCCAGCAGTCCAAGCGGGAGGGCCTTTGGCCCAGATACGCAGTATTTT.

The V and J genes are TRBV4-3 and TRBJ1-1; the match to TRBD1 covers 7 bases. Germline trimming cut 1 base from V and 3 bases from J; bases unmatched to any gene: 2. Germline CDR1 LGHNA, CDR2 YSLEER. There are 14 residues in the CDR3. The CDR3 nucleotides read TGCGCCAGCAGCCAAGGAGGGACAGACACTGAAGCTTTCTTT. Translating it yields CASSQGGTDTEAFF.

The genes are TRBV18 and TRBJ1-4, with D possibly TRBD1 on 5 matching bases. The V gene's germline CDR1 is KGHSH and CDR2 LQKENI. The CDR3 contains 17 residues. Trimming pared 1 base from V and 0 bases from J, leaving 12 bases between. The CDR3 is CASSPQGSTATNEKLFF. The CDR3 bases are TGTGCCAGCTCACCACAAGGATCGACAGCAACTAATGAAAAACTGTTTTTT.

The chain couples TRBV11-2 to TRBJ1-2; 12 nucleotides agree with TRBD1. J was trimmed by 4 bases and V by 5 bases; bases with no gene match: 17. Germline CDR1 SGHAT, CDR2 FQNNGV. This CDR3 is built from 19 residues. The CDR3: CASSAQTRDRGRISYGYTF. The CDR3 coding sequence is TGTGCCAGCAGCGCACAAACCCGGGACAGGGGGCGGATTAGCTATGGCTACACCTTC.

This sequence joins TRBV20-1 and TRBJ1-1; no firm D call. V was clipped by 0 bases and J by 10 bases, with 6 bases between them. This CDR3 has 10 amino acids. Germline CDR1 DFQATT, CDR2 SNEGSKA (reference sequence). DNA for the CDR3: TGCAGTGCTAGAGAGGGGAGAGCTTTCTTT. Protein product: CSAREGRAFF.

This chain joins TRBV5-1 and TRBJ2-6, with D possibly TRBD2 on 5 matching bases. This CDR3 has 17 amino acids. The germline V gene encodes CDR1 SGHRS and CDR2 YFSETQ. Trimming stripped 0 bases from V and 2 bases from J, with 12 bases between. CDR3 sequence: CASSLGATRAGANVLTF. CDR3 bases: TGCGCCAGCAGCTTGGGGGCCACGCGGGCTGGGGCCAACGTCCTGACTTTC.

The chain recombines TRBV7-3 with TRBJ1-6; the D gene is possibly TRBD1 (5 bases). Germline-derived CDR1 and CDR2 are SGHTA and FQGTGA. The CDR3 has 15 residues. Trimming took off 4 bases at V and 7 bases at J, with 14 bases between the two ends. The CDR3 region is CASSSQGGWNSPLHF. CDR3 sequence (DNA): TGTGCCAGCAGCTCGCAGGGAGGATGGAATTCACCCCTCCACTTT. Full variable domain (rest looked up from reference TRBV7-3 and TRBJ1-6): GAGVSQTPSNKVTEKGKYVELRCDPISGHTALYWYRQSLGQGPEFLIYFQGTGAADDSGLPNDRFFAVRPEGSVSTLKIQRTERGDSAVYLCASSSQGGWNSPLHFGNGTRLTVT.

The rearrangement links TRBV7-8 to TRBJ2-7, with TRBD1 as a possible D gene (6 bases). The CDR3 length is 15 residues. Trimming stripped 1 base from V and 2 bases from J, with 12 bases between. Germline-derived CDR1 and CDR2 are SGHVS and FQNEAQ. The CDR3 region is CASSLEGTTTYEQYF. CDR3 in DNA: TGTGCCAGCAGCTTAGAAGGGACAACTACCTACGAGCAGTACTTC.

The chain recombines TRBV27 with TRBJ2-7, with TRBD2 as a possible D gene (5 bases). Trimming took 7 bases from V and 7 from J, leaving 20 bases between them. The length of the CDR3 is 14 residues. CDR1 and CDR2 from the germline V gene are MNHEY and SMNVEV (reference sequence). CDR3 coding DNA: TGTGCCAGCAAGCGAGCAAAGGGAGTGGGGGAGCAGTACTTC. Protein: CASKRAKGVGEQYF.

V is TRBV5-4 and J is TRBJ2-5; 7 bases fit TRBD1. The V segment lost 4 bases and the J segment 5 bases; nucleotides outside the gene matches: 5. CDR1 and CDR2 (germline): SGHNT, YYREEE (reference sequence). CDR3 length equals 13 residues. The CDR3 sequence: CASSIQGSETQYF. The CDR3 nucleotides are TGTGCCAGCAGCATACAGGGGAGTGAGACCCAGTACTTC.

The chain combines TRBV3-1 (or the pseudogene TRBV3-2) with TRBJ1-2, with 9 bases matching TRBD1. The CDR3 is 14 residues long. V trimming: 3 bases; J trimming: 7 bases; junction bases outside the gene matches: 6. The germline V gene encodes CDR1 LGHDT and CDR2 YNNKEL (reference sequence). The CDR3 sequence is CASSHRTGDGGYTF. DNA of the CDR3: TGTGCCAGCAGCCACCGGACAGGGGACGGTGGCTACACCTTC.

This clone was found once. The rearrangement links TRBV10-3 to TRBJ2-3, with 8 bases matching TRBD1. The V gene's germline CDR1 is ENHRY and CDR2 SYGVKD. Losses at the gene ends were 3 bases for V and 4 bases for J; bases not matched to a gene: 6. The CDR3 is 15 residues long. The CDR3 protein is CAISEPRGRSDTQYF. The CDR3 DNA reads TGTGCCATCAGTGAACCCAGGGGGCGCTCAGATACGCAGTATTTT.

A remark on this clone: The conserved final phenylalanine or tryptophan is absent from the CDR3, which likely points to a read error. Because the CDR3's place on the DNA is in doubt, the DNA is left out and the CDR3 is given as listed by TCRdb. V usage is TRBV14 and J usage is TRBJ1-4. The CDR3 spans 8 residues, counting both ends. Germline assignment: CDR1 SGHDN and CDR2 FVKESK. CDR3 residues: CASLVRPS.

This clone came up once. The chain joins TRBV27 to TRBJ1-5; 7 bases agree with TRBD1. CDR3 length: 15 amino acids. V trimming: 4 bases; J trimming: 4 bases; junction bases outside the gene matches: 7. Germline assignment: CDR1 MNHEY and CDR2 SMNVEV (reference sequence). The CDR3 loop reads CASSSDREPNQPQHF. The CDR3 DNA reads TGTGCCAGCAGTTCCGACAGGGAACCGAATCAGCCCCAGCATTTT.

The V gene is TRBV28, the J gene TRBJ1-4, with 7 bases lining up with TRBD1. V trimming: 3 bases; J trimming: 4 bases; junction bases outside the gene matches: 5. The germline CDR1 and CDR2 sequences are MDHEN and SYDVKM. There are 15 residues in the CDR3. In DNA, the CDR3 is TGTGCCAGCAGTTTGGGAGCAGGGGGTAATGAAAAACTGTTTTTT. This gives the protein CASSLGAGGNEKLFF.

The genes are TRBV7-9 and TRBJ1-1; tentative D call: TRBD1 (5 bases). V was pared by 7 bases and J by 1 base, with 13 bases between. From germline, CDR1 is SEHNR and CDR2 FQNEAQ (reference sequence). The CDR3 totals 14 residues. As DNA, the CDR3 is TGTGCCAGCACCTCACAGGTCACGAACACTGAAGCTTTCTTT. Translation: CASTSQVTNTEAFF.

The chain links TRBV6-5 to TRBJ1-4; 9 bases agree with TRBD1. The trim removed 6 bases at V and 12 bases at J, leaving 8 bases unmatched. The CDR3 contains 13 residues. Per germline, CDR1 MNHEY and CDR2 SVGAGI. The CDR3 region has the DNA TGTGCCAGCAGAGGACAGGGGCTAACGGAACTGTTTTTT. This sequence encodes CASRGQGLTELFF.

V and J are TRBV27 and TRBJ2-5; 7 bases align to TRBD2. This CDR3 region has 15 residues. Germline trimming cut 4 bases from V and 4 bases from J; bases unmatched to any gene: 9. Per germline, CDR1 MNHEY and CDR2 SMNVEV (reference sequence). CDR3 residues: CASSSRLALSETQYF. The CDR3 nucleotides are TGTGCCAGCAGTTCGCGACTAGCTCTCTCAGAGACCCAGTACTTC.

This rearrangement joins TRBV7-6 to TRBJ2-1, with TRBD2 matching over 11 bases. The trim removed 0 bases at V and 3 bases at J, leaving 16 bases unmatched. There are 21 residues in the CDR3. Germline lookup yields CDR1 SGHVS and CDR2 FNYEAQ. The CDR3 region has the DNA TGTGCCAGCAGCTTAGCGCAGGTGGGATACCTAGCGGGAGGTCACTACAATGAGCAGTTCTTC. As protein: CASSLAQVGYLAGGHYNEQFF. Full variable domain (missing parts from reference TRBV7-6 and TRBJ2-1): GAGVSQSPRYKVTKRGQDVALRCDPISGHVSLYWYRQALGQGPEFLTYFNYEAQQDKSGLPNDRFSAERPEGSISTLTIQRTEQRDSAMYRCASSLAQVGYLAGGHYNEQFFGPGTRLTVL.